Listed here is a single TCR beta chain. What it binds is not known. The sample comes from a study of beta chain features in type 1 diabetes. The isolated RNA, all of it, was reverse transcribed, so expressed TCRB transcripts were what got sequenced. Profiled with immunoSEQ multiplex PCR; TCRdb holds only in-frame clones, not every one. The table lists approximately 270,000 clones, roughly 13% of them singletons, with less than 0.02% in the top ten. Study-level points and caveats: Shortening of TCRB CDR3s, moderate but significant, appeared in all four CD4+ subsets of Type 1 diabetes patients.

CDR3 length equals 12 residues. V shed 8 bases, J shed 10 bases, and the junction held 10 bases outside the gene matches. CDR1 and CDR2 (germline): MGHDK, SYGVNS. Sequenced material: naive CD4+ T cells from blood. The TCR sequence derives from a man in his thirties or forties with type 1 diabetes. The chain recombines TRBV25-1 with TRBJ1-1, with TRBD1 matching over 7 bases. CDR3 sequence: CASLDRTPRAFF. DNA of the CDR3: TGTGCCAGCCTGGACAGGACGCCGCGAGCTTTCTTT. The entire variable domain, with the rest obtained from reference TRBV25-1 and TRBJ1-1, is as follows: EADIYQTPRYLVIGTGKKITLECSQTMGHDKMYWYQQDPGMELHLIHYSYGVNSTEKGDLSSESTVSRIRTEHFPLTLESARPSHTSQYLCASLDRTPRAFFGQGTRLTVV.